A selection of T cell receptor beta chains follows, all from one sample in a study of blood T cell repertoires in COVID-19. Assay: immunoSEQ multiplex PCR; the TCRdb copy retains only in-frame clones and omits some. In the table there are about 170,000 clones, around 85% of which are singletons. Sequences were obtained from peripheral blood. Receptors were obtained from a woman aged 80 or over with COVID-19, enrolled during active disease. The CDR3 runs from the conserved cysteine through the conserved F or W. D genes are given only for firm matches. Not all rows give a size; the values are once, few, many and, for expanded clones, a class.

clone_size: -; d_call: -; j_call: TRBJ2-1; v_call: TRBV5-1; cdr3_aa: CASSFDSRGKQFF; cdr3_nt: TGCGCCAGCAGCTTCGACTCTCGGGGTAAGCAGTTCTTC
clone_size: -; d_call: -; j_call: TRBJ1-5; v_call: TRBV18; cdr3_aa: CASSPTGGDQPQHF; cdr3_nt: TGTGCCAGCTCACCAACGGGGGGGGATCAGCCCCAGCATTTT
clone_size: -; d_call: -; j_call: TRBJ1-4; v_call: TRBV5-6; cdr3_aa: CASSLGWGTREKLFF; cdr3_nt: TGTGCCAGCAGCTTAGGATGGGGGACAAGGGAAAAACTGTTTTTT
clone_size: once; d_call: -; j_call: TRBJ1-1; v_call: TRBV18; cdr3_aa: CASSPLEDLLITEAFF; cdr3_nt: TGTGCCAGCTCACCTTTGGAGGATCTATTAATCACTGAAGCTTTCTTT
clone_size: -; d_call: -; j_call: TRBJ2-2; v_call: TRBV3-1/TRBV3-2; cdr3_aa: CASSQGASYAGTGELFF; cdr3_nt: TGTGCCAGCAGCCAAGGGGCCTCCTACGCGGGCACCGGGGAGCTGTTTTTT
clone_size: -; d_call: TRBD2; j_call: TRBJ2-5; v_call: TRBV5-1; cdr3_aa: CASSRGVAGEETQYF; cdr3_nt: TGCGCCAGCAGCCGGGGTGTAGCGGGAGAAGAGACCCAGTACTTC
clone_size: -; d_call: -; j_call: TRBJ1-5; v_call: TRBV6-5; cdr3_aa: CASTPTGAINQPQHF; cdr3_nt: TGTGCCAGCACCCCGACAGGCGCCATCAATCAGCCCCAGCATTTT
clone_size: -; d_call: TRBD2; j_call: TRBJ2-1; v_call: TRBV28; cdr3_aa: CASRRTSGSYNEQFF; cdr3_nt: TGTGCCAGCAGAAGGACTAGCGGATCCTACAATGAGCAGTTCTTC
clone_size: -; d_call: -; j_call: TRBJ2-1; v_call: TRBV7-3; cdr3_aa: CASSRGGEQFF; cdr3_nt: TGTGCCAGCAGCCGGGGTGGTGAGCAGTTCTTC
clone_size: -; d_call: TRBD1; j_call: TRBJ1-6; v_call: TRBV2; cdr3_aa: CASRDRGSYNSPLHF; cdr3_nt: TGTGCCAGCCGCGACAGGGGATCCTATAATTCACCCCTCCACTTT
clone_size: -; d_call: -; j_call: TRBJ1-4; v_call: TRBV18; cdr3_aa: CASSPLRAGTNEKLFF; cdr3_nt: TGTGCCAGCTCACCACTGAGGGCTGGAACTAATGAAAAACTGTTTTTT
clone_size: -; d_call: TRBD1; j_call: TRBJ1-2; v_call: TRBV11-2; cdr3_aa: CASSVTGTGGGYTF; cdr3_nt: TGTGCCAGCAGTGTAACCGGGACAGGGGGCGGCTACACCTTC
clone_size: few; d_call: -; j_call: TRBJ1-5; v_call: TRBV28; cdr3_aa: CASSFGAGLQPQHF; cdr3_nt: TGTGCCAGCAGTTTCGGAGCAGGGCTCCAGCCCCAGCATTTT
clone_size: -; d_call: -; j_call: TRBJ1-2; v_call: TRBV9; cdr3_aa: CASSGGVDGNTYGYTF; cdr3_nt: TGTGCCAGCAGCGGGGGGGTTGACGGGAATACATATGGCTACACCTTC
clone_size: -; d_call: -; j_call: TRBJ2-7; v_call: TRBV5-4; cdr3_aa: CASSLGTVEQYF; cdr3_nt: TGTGCCAGCAGCTTGGGGACAGTCGAGCAGTACTTC
clone_size: -; d_call: -; j_call: TRBJ2-6; v_call: TRBV5-1; cdr3_aa: CASSLRGPGANVLTF; cdr3_nt: TGCGCCAGCAGCTTGAGAGGGCCTGGGGCCAACGTCCTGACTTTC
clone_size: -; d_call: -; j_call: TRBJ1-6; v_call: TRBV4-1; cdr3_aa: CASSQRGDGEGGSPLHF; cdr3_nt: TGCGCCAGCAGCCAAAGGGGGGATGGGGAGGGTGGTTCACCCCTCCACTTT
clone_size: -; d_call: TRBD1; j_call: TRBJ2-7; v_call: TRBV13; cdr3_aa: CASSFRDRGLYEQYF; cdr3_nt: TGTGCCAGCAGCTTCCGGGACAGGGGGCTCTACGAGCAGTACTTC
clone_size: -; d_call: -; j_call: TRBJ2-5; v_call: TRBV28; cdr3_aa: CASSLSPHETQYF; cdr3_nt: TGTGCCAGCAGTCTAAGCCCTCATGAGACCCAGTACTTC
clone_size: -; d_call: -; j_call: TRBJ1-2; v_call: TRBV19; cdr3_aa: CASSIAGRGGGYTF; cdr3_nt: TGTGCCAGTAGTATAGCAGGCAGGGGTGGTGGCTACACCTTC
clone_size: -; d_call: -; j_call: TRBJ1-1; v_call: TRBV6-5; cdr3_aa: CASSYSPPRENTEAFF; cdr3_nt: TGTGCCAGCAGTTACTCCCCACCCAGGGAGAACACTGAAGCTTTCTTT
clone_size: -; d_call: -; j_call: TRBJ1-3; v_call: TRBV4-2; cdr3_aa: CASSQASATTGNTIYF; cdr3_nt: TGTGCCAGCAGCCAAGCGTCAGCCACTACTGGAAACACCATATATTTT
clone_size: few; d_call: TRBD1; j_call: TRBJ1-1; v_call: TRBV5-1; cdr3_aa: CASRTGRNTEAFF; cdr3_nt: TGCGCCAGCAGGACAGGGAGGAACACTGAAGCTTTCTTT
clone_size: -; d_call: -; j_call: TRBJ2-5; v_call: TRBV11-2; cdr3_aa: CASSWNGQHQETQYF; cdr3_nt: TGTGCCAGCAGCTGGAATGGACAGCACCAAGAGACCCAGTACTTC
clone_size: -; d_call: TRBD1; j_call: TRBJ1-3; v_call: TRBV7-9; cdr3_aa: CASSGQASSGNTIYF; cdr3_nt: TGTGCCAGCAGCGGACAGGCCAGCTCTGGAAACACCATATATTTT
clone_size: -; d_call: TRBD1; j_call: TRBJ1-5; v_call: TRBV5-6; cdr3_aa: CASSQTGAQPQHF; cdr3_nt: TGTGCCAGCAGCCAGACAGGGGCCCAGCCCCAGCATTTT
clone_size: few; d_call: TRBD2; j_call: TRBJ2-1; v_call: TRBV19; cdr3_aa: CASSQGLAGVGEQFF; cdr3_nt: TGTGCCAGTAGTCAGGGACTAGCGGGAGTGGGAGAGCAGTTCTTC
clone_size: once; d_call: -; j_call: TRBJ1-3; v_call: TRBV3-1/TRBV3-2; cdr3_aa: CASSQGARSGNTIYF; cdr3_nt: TGTGCCAGCAGCCAAGGGGCTCGCTCTGGAAACACCATATATTTT
clone_size: -; d_call: -; j_call: TRBJ1-1; v_call: TRBV5-8; cdr3_aa: CASSLVHPNTGNTEAFF; cdr3_nt: TGTGCCAGCAGCTTGGTCCACCCGAATACAGGGAACACTGAAGCTTTCTTT
clone_size: -; d_call: -; j_call: TRBJ2-3; v_call: TRBV10-3; cdr3_aa: CAISVEGFLTDTQYF; cdr3_nt: TGTGCCATCAGTGTGGAGGGGTTCCTCACAGATACGCAGTATTTT
clone_size: -; d_call: -; j_call: TRBJ1-2; v_call: TRBV11-2; cdr3_aa: CASKGGANYGYTF; cdr3_nt: TGTGCCAGCAAAGGGGGGGCTAACTATGGCTACACCTTC
clone_size: -; d_call: -; j_call: TRBJ1-2; v_call: TRBV7-2; cdr3_aa: CASGGGPLYGYTF; cdr3_nt: TGTGCCAGCGGGGGGGGGCCCCTCTATGGCTACACCTTC
clone_size: -; d_call: -; j_call: TRBJ2-1; v_call: TRBV20-1; cdr3_aa: CSASQGQEQFF; cdr3_nt: TGCAGTGCTAGTCAAGGACAAGAGCAGTTCTTC
clone_size: -; d_call: -; j_call: TRBJ1-3; v_call: TRBV5-1; cdr3_aa: CASSSSDGNTIYF; cdr3_nt: TGCGCCAGCAGCTCTTCAGATGGAAACACCATATATTTT
clone_size: few; d_call: TRBD1; j_call: TRBJ1-1; v_call: TRBV28; cdr3_aa: CASRDRGNTEAFF; cdr3_nt: TGTGCCAGCAGAGACAGGGGGAACACTGAAGCTTTCTTT
clone_size: -; d_call: -; j_call: TRBJ2-1; v_call: TRBV12-3/TRBV12-4; cdr3_aa: CASSTGLGNEQFF; cdr3_nt: TGTGCCAGCAGTACAGGGTTGGGGAATGAGCAGTTCTTC
clone_size: -; d_call: -; j_call: TRBJ2-1; v_call: TRBV19; cdr3_aa: CASSPGTASYNEQFF; cdr3_nt: TGTGCCAGTAGCCCCGGGACTGCCTCCTACAATGAGCAGTTCTTC
clone_size: -; d_call: TRBD1; j_call: TRBJ1-2; v_call: TRBV28; cdr3_aa: CASSWGQGGGYTF; cdr3_nt: TGTGCCAGCAGTTGGGGACAGGGAGGTGGCTACACCTTC
clone_size: -; d_call: -; j_call: TRBJ2-7; v_call: TRBV11-1; cdr3_aa: CASSPLGGSYEQYF; cdr3_nt: TGTGCCAGCAGCCCCTTAGGGGGTTCCTACGAGCAGTACTTC
clone_size: -; d_call: TRBD1; j_call: TRBJ1-1; v_call: TRBV6-6; cdr3_aa: CASGDDRGQFKAFF; cdr3_nt: TGTGCCAGCGGAGACGACAGGGGGCAATTTAAAGCTTTCTTT
clone_size: -; d_call: -; j_call: TRBJ1-1; v_call: TRBV18; cdr3_aa: CASSPGANTEAFF; cdr3_nt: TGTGCCAGCTCACCAGGAGCGAACACTGAAGCTTTCTTT
clone_size: -; d_call: -; j_call: TRBJ2-5; v_call: TRBV3-1/TRBV3-2; cdr3_aa: CASSQASVGETQYF; cdr3_nt: TGTGCCAGCAGCCAAGCTAGCGTTGGAGAGACCCAGTACTTC
clone_size: -; d_call: TRBD1; j_call: TRBJ1-2; v_call: TRBV6-2/TRBV6-3; cdr3_aa: CASSPGQGSYGYTF; cdr3_nt: TGTGCCAGCAGCCCCGGACAGGGGTCCTATGGCTACACCTTC
clone_size: -; d_call: -; j_call: TRBJ2-4; v_call: TRBV4-1; cdr3_aa: CASSPSGSGRNIQYF; cdr3_nt: TGCGCCAGCAGTCCCTCGGGCAGTGGGAGGAACATTCAGTACTTC
clone_size: -; d_call: -; j_call: TRBJ2-1; v_call: TRBV4-2; cdr3_aa: CASSQDFEVNEQFF; cdr3_nt: TGTGCCAGCAGCCAGGACTTCGAAGTCAATGAGCAGTTCTTC